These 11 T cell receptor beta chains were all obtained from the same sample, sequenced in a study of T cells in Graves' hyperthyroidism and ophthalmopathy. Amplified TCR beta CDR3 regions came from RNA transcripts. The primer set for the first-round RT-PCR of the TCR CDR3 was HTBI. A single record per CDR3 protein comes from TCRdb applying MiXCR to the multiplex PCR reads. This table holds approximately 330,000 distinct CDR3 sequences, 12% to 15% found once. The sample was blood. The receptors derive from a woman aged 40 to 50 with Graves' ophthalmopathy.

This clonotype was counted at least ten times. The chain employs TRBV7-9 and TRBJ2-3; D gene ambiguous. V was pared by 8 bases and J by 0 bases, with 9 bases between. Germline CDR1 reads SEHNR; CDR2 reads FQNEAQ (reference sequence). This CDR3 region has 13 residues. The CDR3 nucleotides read TGTGCCAGCCTCGCAGCTAGCACAGATACGCAGTATTTT. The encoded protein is CASLAASTDTQYF.

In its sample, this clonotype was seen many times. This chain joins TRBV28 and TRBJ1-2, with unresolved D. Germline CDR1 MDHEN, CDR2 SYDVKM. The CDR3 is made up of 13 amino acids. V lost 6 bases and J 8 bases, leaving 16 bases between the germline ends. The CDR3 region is CASSSTTAIGYTF. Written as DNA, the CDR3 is TGTGCCAGCAGCAGTACGACCGCTATAGGCTACACCTTC.

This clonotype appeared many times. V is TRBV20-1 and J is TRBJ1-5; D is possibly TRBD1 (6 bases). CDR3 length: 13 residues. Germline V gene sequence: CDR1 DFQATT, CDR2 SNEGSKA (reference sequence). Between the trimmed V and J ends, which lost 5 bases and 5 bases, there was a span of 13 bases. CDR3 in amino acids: CSASDRPDQPQHF. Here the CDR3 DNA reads TGCAGTGCTTCTGACAGGCCGGATCAGCCCCAGCATTTT.

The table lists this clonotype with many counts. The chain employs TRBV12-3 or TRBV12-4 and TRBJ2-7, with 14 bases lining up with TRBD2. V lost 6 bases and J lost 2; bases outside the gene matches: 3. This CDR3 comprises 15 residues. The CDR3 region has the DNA TGTGCCAGCAGCCAGACTAGCGGGAGGGCCTACGAGCAGTACTTC. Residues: CASSQTSGRAYEQYF.

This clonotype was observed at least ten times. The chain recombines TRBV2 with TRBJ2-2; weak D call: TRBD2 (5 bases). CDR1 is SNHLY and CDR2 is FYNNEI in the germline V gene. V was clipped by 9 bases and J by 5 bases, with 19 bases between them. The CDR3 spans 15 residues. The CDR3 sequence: CASMIQTRGTGELFF. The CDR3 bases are TGTGCCAGTATGATTCAAACCCGCGGGACCGGGGAGCTGTTTTTT.

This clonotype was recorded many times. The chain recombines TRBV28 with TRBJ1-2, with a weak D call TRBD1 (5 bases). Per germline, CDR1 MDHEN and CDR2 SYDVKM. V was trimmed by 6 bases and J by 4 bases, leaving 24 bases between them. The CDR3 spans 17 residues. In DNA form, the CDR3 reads TGTGCCAGCAGATACCCGTCGACAGCTCAGCCGGCCTATGGCTACACCTTC. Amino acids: CASRYPSTAQPAYGYTF.

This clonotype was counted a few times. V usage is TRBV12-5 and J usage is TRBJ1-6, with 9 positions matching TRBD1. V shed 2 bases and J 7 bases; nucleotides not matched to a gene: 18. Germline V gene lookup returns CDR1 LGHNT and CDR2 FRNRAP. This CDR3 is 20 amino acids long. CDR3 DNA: TGTGCTAGTGGTTTGATAATCCGGTTCCGACAGGGGGAATCCAATTCACCCCTCCACTTT. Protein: CASGLIIRFRQGESNSPLHF.

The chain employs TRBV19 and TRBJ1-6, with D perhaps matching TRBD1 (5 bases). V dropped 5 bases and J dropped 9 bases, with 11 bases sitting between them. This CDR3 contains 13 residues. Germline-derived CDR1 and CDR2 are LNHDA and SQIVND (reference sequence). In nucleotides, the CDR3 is TGTGCCAGTAGTTCCTGGGACGGTTCACCCCTCCACTTT. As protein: CASSSWDGSPLHF.

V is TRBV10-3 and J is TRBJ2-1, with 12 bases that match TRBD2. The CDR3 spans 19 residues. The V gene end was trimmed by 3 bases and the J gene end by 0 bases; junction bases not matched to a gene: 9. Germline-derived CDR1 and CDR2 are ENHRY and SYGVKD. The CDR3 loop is CAISDWALAGGVSYNEQFF. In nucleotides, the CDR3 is TGTGCCATCAGTGACTGGGCACTAGCGGGAGGAGTCTCCTACAATGAGCAGTTCTTC.

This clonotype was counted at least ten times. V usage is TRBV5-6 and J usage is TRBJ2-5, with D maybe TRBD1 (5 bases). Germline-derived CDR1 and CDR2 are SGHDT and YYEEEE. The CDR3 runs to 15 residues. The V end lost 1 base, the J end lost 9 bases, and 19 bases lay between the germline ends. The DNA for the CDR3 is TGTGCCAGCAGCTTGCGTCCAGGGTCACTCGCGGCCCAGTACTTC. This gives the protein CASSLRPGSLAAQYF.

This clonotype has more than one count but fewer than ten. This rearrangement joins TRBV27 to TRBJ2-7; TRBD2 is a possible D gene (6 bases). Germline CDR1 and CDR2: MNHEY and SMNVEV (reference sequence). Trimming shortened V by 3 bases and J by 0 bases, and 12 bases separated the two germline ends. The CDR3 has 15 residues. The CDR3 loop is CASSLEGHSSYEQYF. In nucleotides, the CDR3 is TGTGCCAGCAGTTTGGAGGGGCATAGCTCCTACGAGCAGTACTTC.